The sample holds one count of the clone carrying this T cell receptor beta chain. These data come from a study of blood T cell repertoires in COVID-19. On the study more broadly: From the United States, Italy and Spain came samples of acute and convalescent COVID-19. In each case, the material was cDNA or gDNA derived from T cells, B-cell-depleted T cells, or PBMCs.

In the original workflow: Amplification of reference gene primers was used by the study to estimate nucleated cell counts. TCRdb's table, derived via immunoSEQ multiplex PCR, lists solely in-frame clones and lacks some. The V and J calls and the clone size are those of that table, but D and trimming were determined from the DNA. The sample holds around 300,000 clones, 86% seen once. CDR3 length: 18 residues. Per germline, CDR1 LGHDT and CDR2 YNNKEL (reference sequence). The V and J ends lost 5 bases and 1 base, in that order; junction bases with no gene match: 14. V is TRBV3-1 (or the pseudogene TRBV3-2) and J is TRBJ2-7, with TRBD2 identical over 10 bases. The sequence was collected from a woman between 25 and 40 years old with active or convalescent COVID-19. The sample taken for sequencing was peripheral blood. Written as DNA, the CDR3 is TGTGCCAGCAGCACCTCTGAGCGGGGGGGCAATAATTCCTACGAGCAGTACTTC. Translated: CASSTSERGGNNSYEQYF.